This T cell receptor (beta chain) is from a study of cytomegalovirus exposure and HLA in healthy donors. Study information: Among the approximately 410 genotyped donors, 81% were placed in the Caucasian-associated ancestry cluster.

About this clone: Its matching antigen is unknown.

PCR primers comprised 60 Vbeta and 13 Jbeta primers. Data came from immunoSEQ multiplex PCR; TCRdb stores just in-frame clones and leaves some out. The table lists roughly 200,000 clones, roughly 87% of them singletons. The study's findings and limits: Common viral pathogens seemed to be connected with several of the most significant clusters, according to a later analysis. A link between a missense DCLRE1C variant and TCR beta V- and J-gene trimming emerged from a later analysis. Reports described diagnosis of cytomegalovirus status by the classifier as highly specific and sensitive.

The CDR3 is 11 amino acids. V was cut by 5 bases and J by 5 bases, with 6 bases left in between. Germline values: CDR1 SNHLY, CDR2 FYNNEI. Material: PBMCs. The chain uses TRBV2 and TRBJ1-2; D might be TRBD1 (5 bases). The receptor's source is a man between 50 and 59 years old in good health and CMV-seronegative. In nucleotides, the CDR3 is TGTGCCAGCAGTCCAGGGTATGGCTACACCTTC. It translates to CASSPGYGYTF.